This is a list of T cell receptor beta chains from one sample in a study of cytomegalovirus exposure and HLA in healthy donors. TCRdb's table, derived via immunoSEQ multiplex PCR, lists solely in-frame clones and lacks some. Of more than 200,000 clones listed, 80% to 95% are singletons. The sequenced sample consisted of PBMCs. These receptor sequences come from a woman aged 30 to 39 in good health and CMV-seronegative. CDR3s include the opening cysteine and the closing phenylalanine or tryptophan. The order of the fields is J gene, V gene, CDR3 protein.

TRBJ2-7 TRBV7-6 CASSFGGIEQYF
TRBJ2-3 TRBV2 CASSGVARRTDTQYF
TRBJ2-1 TRBV5-1 CASSLLASGRAANEQFF
TRBJ2-6 TRBV5-4 CASSLGPTSSGANVLTF
TRBJ1-2 TRBV7-9 CASSREIGTATNYGYTF
TRBJ2-5 TRBV28 CASSLYREVETQYF
TRBJ2-7 TRBV28 CASSENQAPLSYEQYF
TRBJ2-7 TRBV7-9 CASSSNQGAGEQYF
TRBJ1-5 TRBV27 CASSLWAGSDQPQHF
TRBJ2-6 TRBV5-1 CASSSPRVGATTPGANVLTF
TRBJ1-5 TRBV5-6 CASSASTGTQPQHF
TRBJ1-5 TRBV5-1 CASSPGTHKKDQPQHF
TRBJ2-3 TRBV11-2 CASSLDRADTQYF
TRBJ2-5 TRBV28 CASSLSYEETQYF
TRBJ2-5 TRBV2 CASTVSREAQYF
TRBJ1-5 TRBV15 CATAGAYSNQPQHF
TRBJ1-1 TRBV9 CASSVGRATEAFF